The sequence of this T cell receptor (beta chain) was determined in a study of T cell responses to AZD1222 COVID-19 vaccine. Overall study findings and caveats: White British people made up most donors, females outnumbered males, and clonal diversity was possibly underestimated.

Clones were sequenced by immunoSEQ multiplex PCR, and TCRdb holds only the in-frame ones, with some missing. Among some 150,000 clones listed, about 91% were seen once. V was trimmed by 0 bases and J by 9 bases, leaving 6 bases between them. The CDR3 is 13 amino acids. Germline V gene data show CDR1 as SGHAT and CDR2 as FQDESV (reference sequence). Comments on this clone: Its specificity is unknown.

The chain has TRBV11-1 and TRBJ1-6; the D is unclear. The TCR was taken from an adult in good health. Specimen: peripheral blood, collected on day 0 of AZD1222 vaccination. Here the CDR3 reads CASSLAGSSPLHF. The CDR3 DNA reads as TGTGCCAGCAGCTTAGCAGGCTCTTCACCCCTCCACTTT. Full variable domain (outside the CDR3, taken from reference TRBV11-1 and TRBJ1-6): EAEVAQSPRYKITEKSQAVAFWCDPISGHATLYWYRQILGQGPELLVQFQDESVVDDSQLPKDRFSAERLKGVDSTLKIQPAELGDSAMYLCASSLAGSSPLHFGNGTRLTVT.